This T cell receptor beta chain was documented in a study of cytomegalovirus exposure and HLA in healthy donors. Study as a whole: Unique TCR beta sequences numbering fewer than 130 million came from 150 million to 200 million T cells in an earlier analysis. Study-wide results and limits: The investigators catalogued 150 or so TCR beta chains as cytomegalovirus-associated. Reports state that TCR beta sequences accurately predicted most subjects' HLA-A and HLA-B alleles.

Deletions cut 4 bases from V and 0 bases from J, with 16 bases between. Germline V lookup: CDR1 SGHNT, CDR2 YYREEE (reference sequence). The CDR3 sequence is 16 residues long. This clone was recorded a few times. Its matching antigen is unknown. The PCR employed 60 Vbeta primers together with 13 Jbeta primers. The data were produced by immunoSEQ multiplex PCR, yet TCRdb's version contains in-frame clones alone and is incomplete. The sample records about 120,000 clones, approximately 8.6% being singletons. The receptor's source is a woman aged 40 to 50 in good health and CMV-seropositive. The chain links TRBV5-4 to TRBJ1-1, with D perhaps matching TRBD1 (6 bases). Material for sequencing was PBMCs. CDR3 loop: CASSPETGRVNTEAFF. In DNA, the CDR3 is TGTGCCAGCAGCCCAGAGACAGGCAGGGTGAACACTGAAGCTTTCTTT.